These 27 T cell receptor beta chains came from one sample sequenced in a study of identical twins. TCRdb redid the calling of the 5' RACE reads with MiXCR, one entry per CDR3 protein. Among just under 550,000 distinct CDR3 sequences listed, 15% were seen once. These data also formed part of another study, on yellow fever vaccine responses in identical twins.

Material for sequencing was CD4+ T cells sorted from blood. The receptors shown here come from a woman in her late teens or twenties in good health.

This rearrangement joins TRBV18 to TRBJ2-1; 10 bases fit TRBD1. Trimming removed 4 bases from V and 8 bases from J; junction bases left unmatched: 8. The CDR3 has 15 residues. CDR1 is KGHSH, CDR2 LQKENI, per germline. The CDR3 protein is CASSLDRDRGYEQFF. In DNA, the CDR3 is TGTGCCAGCTCACTCGACCGGGACAGGGGTTATGAGCAGTTCTTC.

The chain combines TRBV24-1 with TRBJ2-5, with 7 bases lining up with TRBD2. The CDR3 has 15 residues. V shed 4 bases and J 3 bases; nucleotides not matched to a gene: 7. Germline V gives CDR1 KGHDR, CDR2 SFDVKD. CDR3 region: CATSESSGTKETQYF. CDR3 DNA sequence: TGTGCCACCAGTGAGTCGAGCGGGACGAAAGAGACCCAGTACTTC.

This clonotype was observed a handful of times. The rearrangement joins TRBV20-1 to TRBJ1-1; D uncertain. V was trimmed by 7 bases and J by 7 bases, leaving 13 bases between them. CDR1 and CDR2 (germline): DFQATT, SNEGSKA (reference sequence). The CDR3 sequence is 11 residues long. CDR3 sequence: CSVWRLREAFF. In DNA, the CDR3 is TGCAGTGTTTGGAGGTTACGTGAAGCTTTCTTT.

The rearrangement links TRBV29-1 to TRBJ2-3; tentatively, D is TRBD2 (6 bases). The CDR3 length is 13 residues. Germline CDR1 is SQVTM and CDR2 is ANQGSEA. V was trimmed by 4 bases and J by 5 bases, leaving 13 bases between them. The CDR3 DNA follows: TGCAGCGTTGCCGGTGGAGGGAAAGATACGCAGTATTTT. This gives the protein CSVAGGGKDTQYF.

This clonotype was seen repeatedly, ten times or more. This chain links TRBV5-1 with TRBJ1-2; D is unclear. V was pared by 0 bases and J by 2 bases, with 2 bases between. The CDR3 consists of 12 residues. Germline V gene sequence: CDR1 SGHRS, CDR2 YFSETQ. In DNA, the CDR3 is TGCGCCAGCAGCTTGGGCAACTATGGCTACACCTTC. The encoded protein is CASSLGNYGYTF.

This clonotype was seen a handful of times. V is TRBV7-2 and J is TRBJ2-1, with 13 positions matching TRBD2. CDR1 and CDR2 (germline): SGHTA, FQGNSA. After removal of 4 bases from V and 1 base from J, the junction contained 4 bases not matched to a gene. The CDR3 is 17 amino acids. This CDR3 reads CASSYRGLAGSYNEQFF. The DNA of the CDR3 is TGTGCCAGCAGCTACCGGGGACTAGCGGGATCCTACAATGAGCAGTTCTTC.

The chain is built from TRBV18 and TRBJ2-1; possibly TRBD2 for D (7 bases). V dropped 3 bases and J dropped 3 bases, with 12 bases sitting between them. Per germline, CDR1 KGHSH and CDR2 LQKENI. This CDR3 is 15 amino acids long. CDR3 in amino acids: CASSPGGGIYNEQFF. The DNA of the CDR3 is TGTGCCAGCTCACCGGGAGGGGGGATCTACAATGAGCAGTTCTTC.

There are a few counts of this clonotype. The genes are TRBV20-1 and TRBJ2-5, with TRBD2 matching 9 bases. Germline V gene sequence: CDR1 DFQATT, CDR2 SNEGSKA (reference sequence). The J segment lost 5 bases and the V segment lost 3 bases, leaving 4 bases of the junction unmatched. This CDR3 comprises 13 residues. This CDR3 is CSARGTSWETQYF. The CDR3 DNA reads TGCAGTGCTAGGGGGACTAGCTGGGAGACCCAGTACTTC.

The CDR3 loop reads CAISERTTDTQYF. CDR3 DNA sequence: TGTGCCATCAGTGAGCGGACCACAGATACGCAGTATTTT. The V and J genes are TRBV10-3 and TRBJ2-3; D gene unclear. The germline gives CDR1 ENHRY, CDR2 SYGVKD. The CDR3 runs to 13 residues. With 2 bases removed from V and 2 bases from J, the gap between germline ends came to 5 bases.

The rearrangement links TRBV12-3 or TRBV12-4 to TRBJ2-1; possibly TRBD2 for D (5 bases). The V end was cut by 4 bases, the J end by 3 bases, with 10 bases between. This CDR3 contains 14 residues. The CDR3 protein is CASSYYTSYNEQFF. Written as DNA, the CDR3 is TGTGCCAGCAGTTATTACACTAGCTACAATGAGCAGTTCTTC.

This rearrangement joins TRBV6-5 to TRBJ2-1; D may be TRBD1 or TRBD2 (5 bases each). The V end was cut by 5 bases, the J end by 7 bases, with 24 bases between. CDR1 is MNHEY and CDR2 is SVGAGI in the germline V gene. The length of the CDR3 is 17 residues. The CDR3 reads CASSHHPPPGPVNEQFF. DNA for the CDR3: TGTGCCAGCAGTCACCACCCACCCCCGGGACCTGTTAATGAGCAGTTCTTC.

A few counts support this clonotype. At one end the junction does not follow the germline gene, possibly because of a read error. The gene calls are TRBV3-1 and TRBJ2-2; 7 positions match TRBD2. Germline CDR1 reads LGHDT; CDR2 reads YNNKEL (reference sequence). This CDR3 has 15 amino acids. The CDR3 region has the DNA TGTGCCAGCACCCAAAGCGGGGCGAACACCGGGGAGCTGTTTTTT. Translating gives CASTQSGANTGELFF.

The CDR3 sequence is CAISERDSYEQYV. CDR3 coding DNA: TGTGCCATCAGTGAAAGGGACTCCTACGAGCAGTACGTC. V and J are TRBV10-3 and TRBJ2-7; D is undetermined. Germline values: CDR1 ENHRY, CDR2 SYGVKD. V was trimmed by 3 bases and J by 0 bases, leaving 6 bases between them. The length of the CDR3 is 13 residues.

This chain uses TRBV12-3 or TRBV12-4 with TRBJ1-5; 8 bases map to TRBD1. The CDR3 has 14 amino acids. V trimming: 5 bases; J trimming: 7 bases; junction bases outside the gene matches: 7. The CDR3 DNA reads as TGTGCCAGCAGTGCTCAGGGGGCTCGACAGCCCCAGCATTTT. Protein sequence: CASSAQGARQPQHF.

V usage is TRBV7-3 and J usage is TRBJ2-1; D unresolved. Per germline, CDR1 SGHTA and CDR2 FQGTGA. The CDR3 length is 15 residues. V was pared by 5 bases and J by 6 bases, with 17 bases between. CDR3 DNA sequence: TGTGCCAGCAGCCAGGACCCCCAACGCCTCAATGAGCAGTTCTTC. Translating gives CASSQDPQRLNEQFF.

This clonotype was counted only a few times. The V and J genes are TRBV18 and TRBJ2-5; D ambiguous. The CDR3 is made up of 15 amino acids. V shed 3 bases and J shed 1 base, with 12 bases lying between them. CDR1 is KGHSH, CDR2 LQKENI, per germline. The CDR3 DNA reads TGTGCCAGCTCACCCCAACGGAATTCCCAAGAGACCCAGTACTTC. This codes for CASSPQRNSQETQYF.

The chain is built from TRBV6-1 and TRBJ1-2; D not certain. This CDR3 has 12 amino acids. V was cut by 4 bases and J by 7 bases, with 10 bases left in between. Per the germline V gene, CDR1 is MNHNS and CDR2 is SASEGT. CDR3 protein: CASSVAEGGYTF. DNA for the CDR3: TGTGCCAGCAGTGTGGCGGAGGGTGGCTACACCTTC.

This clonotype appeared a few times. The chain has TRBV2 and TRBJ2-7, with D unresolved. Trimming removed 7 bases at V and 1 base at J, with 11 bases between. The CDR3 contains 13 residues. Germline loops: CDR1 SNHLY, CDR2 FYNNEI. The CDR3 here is CASKESFSYEQYF. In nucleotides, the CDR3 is TGTGCCAGCAAAGAGTCGTTTTCCTACGAGCAGTACTTC.

CDR3 sequence: CSALGLAGGVVETQYF. CDR3 in DNA: TGCAGTGCTCTGGGACTAGCGGGAGGGGTTGTGGAGACCCAGTACTTC. The rearrangement links TRBV20-1 to TRBJ2-5; TRBD2 matches at 16 bases. The CDR3 loop spans 16 amino acids. Germline loops: CDR1 DFQATT, CDR2 SNEGSKA (reference sequence). V gave up 5 bases and J gave up 5 bases; unmatched junction bases: 8.

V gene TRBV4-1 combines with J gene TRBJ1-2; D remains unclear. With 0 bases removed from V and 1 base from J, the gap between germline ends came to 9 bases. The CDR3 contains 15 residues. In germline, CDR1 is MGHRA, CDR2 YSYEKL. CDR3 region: CASSQDRNINYGYTF. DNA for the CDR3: TGCGCCAGCAGCCAAGATAGGAATATTAACTATGGCTACACCTTC.

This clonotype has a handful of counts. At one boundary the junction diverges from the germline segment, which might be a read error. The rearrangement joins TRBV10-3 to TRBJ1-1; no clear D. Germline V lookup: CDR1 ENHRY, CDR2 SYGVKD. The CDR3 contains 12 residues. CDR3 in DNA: TGTGCCATCAGCGGGGTGAACAGTGAAGCTTTCTTT. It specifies CAISGVNSEAFF.

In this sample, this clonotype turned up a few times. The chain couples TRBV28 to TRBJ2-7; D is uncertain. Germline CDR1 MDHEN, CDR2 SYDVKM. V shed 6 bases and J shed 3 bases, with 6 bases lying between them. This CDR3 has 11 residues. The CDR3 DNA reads TGTGCCAGCAGGCTTCACTACGAGCAGTACTTC. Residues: CASRLHYEQYF.

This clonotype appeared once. This CDR3 is CASTDRGKGDQPQHF. CDR3 in DNA: TGTGCCAGCACCGACCGGGGAAAGGGCGATCAGCCCCAGCATTTT. This chain connects TRBV28 to TRBJ1-5; D uncertain. Per the germline V gene, CDR1 is MDHEN and CDR2 is SYDVKM. Trimming took 7 bases from V and 5 from J, leaving 18 bases between them. CDR3 length: 15 residues.

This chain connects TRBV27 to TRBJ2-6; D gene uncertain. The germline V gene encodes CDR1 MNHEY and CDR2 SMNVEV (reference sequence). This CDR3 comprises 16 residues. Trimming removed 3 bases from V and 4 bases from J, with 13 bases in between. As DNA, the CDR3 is TGTGCCAGCAGTTTTGCATCCAAGGCAGGGGCCAACGTCCTGACTTTC. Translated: CASSFASKAGANVLTF.

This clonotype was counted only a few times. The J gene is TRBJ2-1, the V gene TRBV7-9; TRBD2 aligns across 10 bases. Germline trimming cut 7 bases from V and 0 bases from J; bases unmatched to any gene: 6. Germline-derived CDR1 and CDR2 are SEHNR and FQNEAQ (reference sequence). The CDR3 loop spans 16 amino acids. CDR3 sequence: CASNIQRGGSYNEQFF. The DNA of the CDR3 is TGTGCCAGCAACATCCAGCGGGGGGGCTCCTACAATGAGCAGTTCTTC.

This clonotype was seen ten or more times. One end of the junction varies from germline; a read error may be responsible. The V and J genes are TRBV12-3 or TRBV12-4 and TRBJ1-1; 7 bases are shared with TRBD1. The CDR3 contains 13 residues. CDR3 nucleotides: TGCGCCAGCAGCTGGGACAGGAACACTGAAGCTTTCTTT. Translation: CASSWDRNTEAFF.

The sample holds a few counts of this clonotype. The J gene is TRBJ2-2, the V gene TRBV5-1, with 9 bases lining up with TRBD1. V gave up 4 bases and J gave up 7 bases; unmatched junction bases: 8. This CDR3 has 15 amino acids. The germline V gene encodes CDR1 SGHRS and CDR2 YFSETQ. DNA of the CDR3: TGCGCCAGCAGCCAACCGGGACAGGGTATCGGGGAGCTGTTTTTT. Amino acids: CASSQPGQGIGELFF.